The sequence of this TCR beta chain was determined in a study of blood T cells in healthy people across ages. General study results and limits: Per million T cells, TCR beta diversity dropped about linearly as age rose. It was not possible, with unsorted PBMCs, to conclusively compare naive and antigen-experienced cells.

Each of the donors had approximately 10 milliliters of peripheral blood drawn into EDTA-treated Vacutainer tubes. Per individual sample, total RNA of at least 5.5 micrograms was extracted. Alongside a J-beta primer mix, a sample-barcoded 5' primer served in a second PCR lasting 7 to 11 cycles. TCRdb ran MiXCR on the 5' RACE reads and lists one entry per CDR3 protein. The repertoire consists of about 1,500,000 distinct CDR3 sequences, with around 42% occurring once and the leading ten covering 7.9%. CDR3 length equals 15 residues. V was pared by 8 bases and J by 4 bases, with 9 bases of the junction left unmatched. Germline V lookup: CDR1 MGHDK, CDR2 SYGVNS. A remark on this clonotype: The antigen remains unidentified.

The sequence was collected from a young woman in good health. Sequencing was done on a sample of blood. The rearrangement links TRBV25-1 to TRBJ2-1; TRBD2 matches 9 bases. The CDR3 coding sequence is TGTGCCAGCCCCCTGCCTAGCGGGATTTACAATGAGCAGTTCTTC. It codes for CASPLPSGIYNEQFF.